The clone carrying this TCR beta chain turned up a few times. This entry is derived from a study of control samples from healthy donors and cancer patients. Sequencing was performed with immunoSEQ multiplex PCR; in TCRdb, only in-frame clones are kept and a portion is missing. The data contain 40,000 to 50,000 clones, less than 85% of them singletons. This CDR3 contains 18 residues. Unmatched junction bases numbered 9, after V lost 0 bases and J lost 5 bases. The germline gives CDR1 SGHNT, CDR2 YENEEA. The material sequenced was blood. The sequence was collected from a man aged 55 to 70 in good health. J is TRBJ2-2 and V is TRBV11-3, with TRBD2 identical over 10 bases. CDR3 residues: CASSLEPLAGARTGELFF. CDR3 DNA: TGTGCCAGCAGCTTAGAACCCCTAGCGGGAGCGAGGACCGGGGAGCTGTTTTTT.